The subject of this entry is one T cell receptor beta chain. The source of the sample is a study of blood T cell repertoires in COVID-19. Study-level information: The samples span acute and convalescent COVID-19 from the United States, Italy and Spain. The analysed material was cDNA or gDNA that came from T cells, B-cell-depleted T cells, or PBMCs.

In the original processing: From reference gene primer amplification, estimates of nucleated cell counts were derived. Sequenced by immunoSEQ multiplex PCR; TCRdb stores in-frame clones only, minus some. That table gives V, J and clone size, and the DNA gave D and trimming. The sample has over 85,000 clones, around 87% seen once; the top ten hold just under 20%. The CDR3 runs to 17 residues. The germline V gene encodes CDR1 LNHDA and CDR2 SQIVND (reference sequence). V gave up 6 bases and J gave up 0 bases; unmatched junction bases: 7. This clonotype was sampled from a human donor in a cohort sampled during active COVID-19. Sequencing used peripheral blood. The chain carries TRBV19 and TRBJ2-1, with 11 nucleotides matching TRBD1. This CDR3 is CASSWTGGSSSYNEQFF. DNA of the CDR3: TGTGCCAGTAGCTGGACAGGGGGCTCGAGCTCCTACAATGAGCAGTTCTTC.